This T cell receptor beta chain was retrieved from a study of T cells in Graves' hyperthyroidism and ophthalmopathy. Findings and limits, study-wide: Most expanded thyroid clonotypes above 0.001 recurred in blood.

Hyperthyroidism in the patients, aged 18 to 65, was newly diagnosed and under 2 months in duration. Patients having uncontrolled infection, another autoimmune disease, pregnancy or lactation were not included. The source of the PBMCs was over 8.5 ml of fresh peripheral blood. RNA transcripts provided the source from which TCR beta CDR3 regions were amplified. An initial round of RT-PCR targeting the TCR CDR3 relied on the HTBI primer set. TCRdb passed the multiplex PCR reads through MiXCR, listing each CDR3 protein once. The repertoire includes 700,000 to 950,000 distinct CDR3 sequences, just over 35% of them detected once, and around 30% sits in the top ten. The CDR3 loop spans 15 amino acids. CDR1 is SGHVS and CDR2 is FQNEAQ in the germline V gene. Deletions cut 2 bases from V and 0 bases from J, with 11 bases between. This clonotype was recorded at least ten times. Its antigen is currently unknown.

The sample comprised blood. V and J are TRBV7-8 and TRBJ2-7; D might be TRBD1 (6 bases). The sequence derives from a woman in her thirties or forties with Graves' hyperthyroidism. The CDR3 is CASSLTTGNSYEQYF. The CDR3 DNA is TGTGCCAGCAGCTTAACAACAGGGAACTCCTACGAGCAGTACTTC.